Given below is one TCR beta chain in context. These data originate in a study of low-dose radiotherapy and immunotherapy resistance in tumors. The wider study: The regimen for patients comprised intravenous nivolumab 240 mg every two weeks plus intravenous ipilimumab 1 mg/kg every six weeks. The study administered intravenous cyclophosphamide at 200 mg/m2 every two weeks, one day ahead of radiation and immunotherapy. A dose of 300 mg of oral aspirin was taken by patients daily for four cycles from cycle 1 day 1.

Documented time point: after trial treatment. Indicated treatment: LDRT plus nivolumab, ipilimumab, low-dose cyclophosphamide and aspirin (RACIN trial). Advanced solid tumors lacking tumor-infiltrating lymphocytes characterized eligible patients. The CDR3 totals 15 residues. V lost 7 bases and J lost 5; bases outside the gene matches: 8. Per the germline V gene, CDR1 is MDHEN and CDR2 is SYDVKM. cDNA synthesis used a TRAV/TRBV-specific primer set for both chains. It was with a constant-region primer and a V-primer adapter that TCRs were amplified over approximately 18 PCR cycles. Each CDR3 protein is one row after TCRdb ran MiXCR on the reads. The sample has more than 30,000 distinct CDR3 sequences, about half seen once; the top ten hold approximately 5.3%.

The sequence was obtained from a male donor with gallbladder cancer. The source was PBMCs, collected after low-dose radiotherapy plus immunotherapy. V and J are TRBV28 and TRBJ1-6, with 7 bases that match TRBD1. For the CDR3, the DNA is TGTGCCAGCATCGGAAACGGACAGGATAATTCACCCCTCCACTTT. Residues: CASIGNGQDNSPLHF.